This T cell receptor beta chain originates from a study of T cells in Graves' hyperthyroidism and ophthalmopathy. This clonotype was counted between two and nine times. It was RNA transcripts that yielded the amplified TCR beta CDR3 regions. During a first-round RT-PCR of the TCR CDR3, the HTBI primer set was used. TCRdb called the multiplex PCR reads again in MiXCR, with one record for every CDR3 protein. The sample holds about 400,000 distinct CDR3 sequences, 13% to 15% seen once. V lost 3 bases and J 4 bases, leaving 19 bases between the germline ends. Germline lookup yields CDR1 DFQATT and CDR2 SNEGSKA (reference sequence). The length of the CDR3 is 16 residues.

Specimen: blood. This receptor was obtained from a woman aged 55-69 years with Graves' ophthalmopathy. The chain recombines TRBV20-1 with TRBJ2-1, with D maybe TRBD2 (6 bases). CDR3 loop: CSARGRRPSEYNEQFF. DNA for the CDR3: TGCAGTGCTAGGGGTAGGAGGCCTAGCGAATACAATGAGCAGTTCTTC.